Shown below are 31 T cell receptor beta chains from a single sample sequenced in a study of blood T cell repertoires in COVID-19. Some clones are missing from TCRdb's copy, which holds only in-frame ones; the method was immunoSEQ multiplex PCR. The repertoire holds a few hundred thousand clones, with about 89% as singletons. Input material: PBMCs or T cells enriched from blood (not recorded which). The receptors were sampled from a woman aged 35 to 49 who had recovered from COVID-19.

The rearrangement links TRBV7-2 to TRBJ1-5, with D possibly being TRBD1 (6 bases). Germline-derived CDR1 and CDR2 are SGHTA and FQGNSA. The CDR3 sequence is 14 residues long. The V gene lost 3 bases and the J gene lost 6 bases, with 12 bases spanning the gap. Written as DNA, the CDR3 is TGTGCCAGCAGCTTCCGGGGGGCGAGTCAGCCCCAGCATTTT. This encodes CASSFRGASQPQHF.

The rearrangement uses TRBV4-3 and TRBJ1-4; 7 nucleotides match TRBD1. CDR1 LGHNA and CDR2 YSLEER come from the germline V gene. After removal of 1 base from V and 6 bases from J, the junction contained 5 bases not matched to a gene. This CDR3 has 15 amino acids. The chain's CDR3 is CASSQGGRGDEKLFF. CDR3 DNA: TGCGCCAGCAGCCAAGGTGGCAGGGGGGATGAAAAACTGTTTTTT.

The chain carries TRBV9 and TRBJ1-4; 9 positions match TRBD1. J was trimmed by 3 bases and V by 0 bases; bases with no gene match: 3. The CDR3 contains 16 residues. Germline CDR1 SGDLS, CDR2 YYNGEE. The CDR3 DNA reads as TGTGCCAGCAGCGTAGGGGGACAGGGTCCTAATGAAAAACTGTTTTTT. It yields the protein CASSVGGQGPNEKLFF.

The chain carries TRBV4-1 and TRBJ1-2; tentative D call: TRBD1 (5 bases). The CDR3 consists of 14 residues. V shed 0 bases and J shed 2 bases, with 7 bases lying between them. Germline V CDR1 and CDR2: MGHRA, YSYEKL. The CDR3 is CASSQDRANYGYTF. CDR3 in DNA: TGCGCCAGCAGCCAAGACAGGGCGAACTATGGCTACACCTTC.

In DNA form, the CDR3 reads TGTGCCAGCAGTGAAGTCGGGCGAGCAGGGAAGGGAGAGACCCAGTACTTC. This sequence encodes CASSEVGRAGKGETQYF. The rearrangement links TRBV2 to TRBJ2-5; tentatively, D is TRBD1 (5 bases). Trimming shortened V by 1 base and J by 4 bases, and 19 bases separated the two germline ends. Germline CDR1 SNHLY, CDR2 FYNNEI. CDR3 size: 17 residues.

V is TRBV28 and J is TRBJ2-1, with 7 bases matching TRBD1. Germline values: CDR1 MDHEN, CDR2 SYDVKM. The V segment lost 5 bases and the J segment 5 bases; nucleotides outside the gene matches: 12. CDR3 size: 16 residues. CDR3: CASSIPWGGTDNEQFF. The CDR3 DNA reads as TGTGCCAGCAGTATACCTTGGGGTGGGACAGACAATGAGCAGTTCTTC.

Only one count was recorded for this clone. The chain carries TRBV7-8 and TRBJ2-1; tentative D call: TRBD1 (5 bases). Germline V gene sequence: CDR1 SGHVS, CDR2 FQNEAQ. The CDR3 sequence is 13 residues long. V was clipped by 4 bases and J by 7 bases, with 11 bases between them. The DNA of the CDR3 is TGTGCCAGCAGCTCCACCCAGGGAAATGAGCAGTTCTTC. It specifies CASSSTQGNEQFF.

The chain employs TRBV2 and TRBJ1-5; 11 positions agree with TRBD1. The CDR3 is 19 residues long. With 6 bases clipped from V and 1 base from J, the junction kept 14 bases outside the gene matches. The germline CDR1 and CDR2 sequences are SNHLY and FYNNEI. CDR3 loop: CASSLTGTGGWGSNQPQHF. CDR3 bases: TGTGCCAGCAGCTTGACCGGGACAGGGGGTTGGGGAAGCAATCAGCCCCAGCATTTT.

J is TRBJ1-5 and V is TRBV27, with TRBD1 matching 8 bases. This CDR3 has 15 residues. Germline V CDR1 and CDR2: MNHEY, SMNVEV (reference sequence). The ends lost 5 bases at V and 4 bases at J; junction bases unmatched: 7. DNA for the CDR3: TGTGCCAGCAGTAAGGACAGGGTAAGTAATCAGCCCCAGCATTTT. Its translation: CASSKDRVSNQPQHF.

The CDR3: CAWSDSPTYEQYF. In DNA, the CDR3 is TGTGCCTGGAGCGACAGCCCGACCTACGAGCAGTACTTC. The gene calls are TRBV30 and TRBJ2-7, with D possibly being TRBD1 (5 bases). V dropped 3 bases and J dropped 2 bases, with 11 bases sitting between them. The CDR3 runs 13 residues. CDR1 and CDR2 (germline): GTSNPN, SVGIG (reference sequence).

This rearrangement joins TRBV7-9 to TRBJ2-7, with TRBD2 as a possible D gene (6 bases). V was trimmed by 2 bases and J by 3 bases, leaving 11 bases between them. Germline V gene lookup returns CDR1 SEHNR and CDR2 FQNEAQ (reference sequence). This CDR3 region has 14 residues. The CDR3 nucleotides read TGTGCCAGCAGCTTATCCCGGGGGAACTACGAGCAGTACTTC. Encoded protein: CASSLSRGNYEQYF.

CDR3 sequence reads: CASSKGTPSTYEQYF. CDR3 nucleotide sequence: TGTGCCAGCAGTAAGGGGACACCTTCAACCTACGAGCAGTACTTC. This chain uses TRBV6-4 with TRBJ2-7; D perhaps matches TRBD1 (6 bases). The CDR3 runs 15 residues. Germline assignment: CDR1 MRHNA and CDR2 SNTAGT. The V and J ends lost 5 bases and 2 bases respectively, with 16 bases between them.

This rearrangement joins TRBV4-2 to TRBJ1-2; 10 bases fit TRBD1. The CDR3 extends over 15 amino acids. In germline, CDR1 is LGHNA, CDR2 YNFKEQ. V trimming: 1 base; J trimming: 8 bases; junction bases outside the gene matches: 7. CDR3 sequence (DNA): TGTGCCAGCAGCCAAGTCGGGGGACAGGGGAACGGCTACACCTTC. Translated: CASSQVGGQGNGYTF.

This clone was found a few times. CDR3 loop: CASSARGLETQYF. The CDR3 DNA is TGTGCCAGCAGCGCCAGGGGGCTGGAGACCCAGTACTTC. This chain links TRBV7-4 with TRBJ2-5; 8 bases fit TRBD1. V was pared by 5 bases and J by 5 bases, with 4 bases of the junction left unmatched. The CDR3 extends over 13 amino acids. Germline V CDR1 and CDR2: SGHVT, SQSDAQ. Full variable domain (remainder filled in from reference TRBV7-4 and TRBJ2-5): GAGVSQSPRYKVAKRGRDVALRCDSISGHVTLYWYRQTLGQGSEVLTYSQSDAQRDKSGRPSGRFSAERPERSVSTLKIQRTEQGDSAVYLCASSARGLETQYFGPGTRLLVL.

The chain links TRBV6-1 to TRBJ1-1; D might be TRBD1 (5 bases). In germline, CDR1 is MNHNS, CDR2 SASEGT. Trimming left V 3 bases short and J 5 bases short, with 7 bases between. This CDR3 spans 12 amino acids. For the CDR3, the DNA is TGTGCCAGCAGTGACAGGGTGACTGAAGCTTTCTTT. It is translated as CASSDRVTEAFF.

The chain combines TRBV3-1 (or the pseudogene TRBV3-2) with TRBJ1-1; TRBD1 matches at 11 bases. From germline, CDR1 is LGHDT and CDR2 YNNKEL (reference sequence). The trim removed 1 base at V and 4 bases at J, leaving 5 bases unmatched. The CDR3 spans 16 residues. The CDR3 region is CASSQVSGTGGTEAFF. CDR3 coding DNA: TGTGCCAGCAGCCAAGTTAGTGGGACAGGGGGCACTGAAGCTTTCTTT.

This rearrangement joins TRBV24-1 to TRBJ2-3; 10 bases map to TRBD1. Losses at the gene ends were 2 bases for V and 9 bases for J; bases not matched to a gene: 1. Germline V gene lookup returns CDR1 KGHDR and CDR2 SFDVKD. The CDR3 extends over 13 amino acids. The chain's CDR3 is CATSDSGQGTQYF. CDR3 in DNA: TGTGCCACCAGTGATTCGGGACAGGGGACGCAGTATTTT.

The chain uses TRBV7-2 and TRBJ2-7; 7 bases are shared with TRBD2. Germline V CDR1 and CDR2: SGHTA, FQGNSA. V lost 8 bases, J lost 0 bases, and 7 bases stayed unmatched. The CDR3 length is 14 residues. The CDR3 DNA reads TGTGCCAGCCATCTAGCGGATCTCTCCTACGAGCAGTACTTC. Translating it yields CASHLADLSYEQYF.

The rearrangement joins TRBV9 to TRBJ1-1; 10 nucleotides align to TRBD1. The CDR3 spans 14 residues. Germline CDR1 and CDR2: SGDLS and YYNGEE. V shed 5 bases, J shed 0 bases, and the junction held 1 base outside the gene matches. The CDR3 sequence is CASSGQGVNTEAFF. The CDR3 DNA reads as TGTGCCAGCAGTGGACAGGGGGTGAACACTGAAGCTTTCTTT.

The chain has TRBV5-1 and TRBJ2-1, with D possibly matching TRBD2 (6 bases). The CDR3 is 17 amino acids. CDR1 is SGHRS and CDR2 is YFSETQ in the germline V gene. V lost 0 bases and J lost 7, with 20 bases in between. In DNA, the CDR3 is TGCGCCAGCAGCTTGGCCCCCGGGGGAAGGGTCGGGAATGAGCAGTTCTTC. Its protein is CASSLAPGGRVGNEQFF. Full variable domain (rest looked up from reference TRBV5-1 and TRBJ2-1): KAGVTQTPRYLIKTRGQQVTLSCSPISGHRSVSWYQQTPGQGLQFLFEYFSETQRNKGNFPGRFSGRQFSNSRSEMNVSTLELGDSALYLCASSLAPGGRVGNEQFFGPGTRLTVL.

The gene calls are TRBV5-1 and TRBJ2-1; 11 bases map to TRBD2. Per the germline V gene, CDR1 is SGHRS and CDR2 is YFSETQ. This CDR3 is 16 amino acids long. Losses at the gene ends were 0 bases for V and 9 bases for J; bases not matched to a gene: 8. CDR3 in amino acids: CASSLGGSGGAGEQFF. The CDR3 DNA reads as TGCGCCAGCAGCTTGGGAGGTAGCGGGGGGGCCGGTGAGCAGTTCTTC. Filled out from reference TRBV5-1 and TRBJ2-1, the complete variable domain reads KAGVTQTPRYLIKTRGQQVTLSCSPISGHRSVSWYQQTPGQGLQFLFEYFSETQRNKGNFPGRFSGRQFSNSRSEMNVSTLELGDSALYLCASSLGGSGGAGEQFFGPGTRLTVL.

With regard to this clone: The CDR3 does not close with the conserved phenylalanine or tryptophan, likely indicating a read error. The limits of the CDR3 on the DNA are not certain, so only TCRdb's listed CDR3 is given. The CDR3 is CASSRRTTLCIL. This chain uses TRBV21-1 with TRBJ2-7; the listed D gene, TRBD2, was not tested against the DNA. TRBV21-1 is classified as a pseudogene. Inclusive of both ends, the CDR3 amounts to 12 amino acids.

This chain joins TRBV7-9 and TRBJ1-1; 8 bases are a match to TRBD1. The ends lost 1 base at V and 7 bases at J; junction bases unmatched: 8. Germline V gene data show CDR1 as SEHNR and CDR2 as FQNEAQ (reference sequence). The length of the CDR3 is 15 residues. The CDR3 DNA sequence: TGTGCCAGCAGCTTAGTCGGCAGGGGGCGCGGTGAAGCTTTCTTT. It translates to CASSLVGRGRGEAFF.

The chain's CDR3 is CASSRDRDGQPQHF. The CDR3 DNA reads TGTGCCAGCAGTAGAGACAGGGACGGACAGCCCCAGCATTTT. The chain joins TRBV6-2 or TRBV6-3 to TRBJ1-5, with TRBD1 identical over 7 bases. CDR3 size: 14 residues. The trim removed 5 bases at V and 7 bases at J, leaving 8 bases unmatched. Germline V lookup: CDR1 MNHEY, CDR2 SVGEGT.

The genes are TRBV24-1 and TRBJ2-7; possibly TRBD2 for D (6 bases). The CDR3 length is 14 residues. The germline V and J ends were trimmed by 4 bases and 7 bases, with 16 bases remaining between them. Germline-derived CDR1 and CDR2 are KGHDR and SFDVKD. The chain's CDR3 is CATSEEGKEEEQYF. CDR3 bases: TGTGCCACCAGTGAGGAGGGGAAGGAAGAAGAGCAGTACTTC.

CDR3 bases: TGTGCCAGCAGTTTTCGACAGAAGGGTGAAAAACTGTTTTTT. Its protein is CASSFRQKGEKLFF. The rearrangement joins TRBV28 to TRBJ1-4; weak D call: TRBD1 (5 bases). This CDR3 comprises 14 residues. The V and J ends lost 3 bases and 7 bases respectively, with 12 bases between them. The germline V gene encodes CDR1 MDHEN and CDR2 SYDVKM.

The J gene is TRBJ1-6, the V gene TRBV5-4, with 7 nucleotides matching TRBD1. The V and J ends lost 0 bases and 9 bases, in that order; junction bases with no gene match: 6. The CDR3 length is 15 residues. Germline V gene data show CDR1 as SGHNT and CDR2 as YYREEE (reference sequence). The CDR3 sequence is CASSLDQGGGSPLHF. CDR3 DNA: TGTGCCAGCAGCTTGGATCAGGGGGGAGGTTCACCCCTCCACTTT.

This chain uses TRBV24-1 with TRBJ2-7; possible D gene TRBD1, 6 bases. This CDR3 spans 14 amino acids. V was shortened by 2 bases and J by 3 bases, with 10 bases between the two germline ends. Germline V gene data show CDR1 as KGHDR and CDR2 as SFDVKD. As DNA, the CDR3 is TGTGCCACCAGTGATTCAAACAGGGTCTACGAGCAGTACTTC. This sequence encodes CATSDSNRVYEQYF.

The chain joins TRBV19 to TRBJ2-2; TRBD2 agrees at 7 bases. The CDR3 sequence is 16 residues long. Trimming removed 0 bases from V and 1 base from J; junction bases left unmatched: 2. Germline assignment: CDR1 LNHDA and CDR2 SQIVND (reference sequence). This CDR3 reads CASSIDGGRNTGELFF. The CDR3 coding sequence is TGTGCCAGTAGTATAGATGGCGGGAGGAACACCGGGGAGCTGTTTTTT.

The chain combines TRBV7-8 with TRBJ2-3; 8 bases match TRBD2. CDR3 length: 17 amino acids. V lost 1 base, J lost 1 base, and 7 bases stayed unmatched. Germline CDR1 and CDR2: SGHVS and FQNEAQ. CDR3 loop: CASSLGRLGGGTDTQYF. The CDR3 DNA reads as TGTGCCAGCAGCTTAGGACGGCTCGGGGGGGGCACAGATACGCAGTATTTT.

V usage is TRBV20-1 and J usage is TRBJ1-1; 12 nucleotides match TRBD1. CDR3 length: 19 amino acids. Per germline, CDR1 DFQATT and CDR2 SNEGSKA (reference sequence). V gave up 3 bases and J gave up 0 bases; unmatched junction bases: 14. In nucleotides, the CDR3 is TGCAGTGCTAGTCGGCCGGGACAGGGGGCAAGGTGGATGAACACTGAAGCTTTCTTT. Translating gives CSASRPGQGARWMNTEAFF.